This T cell receptor beta chain was recovered during a study of blood T cell repertoires in COVID-19. In germline, CDR1 is SGHNT, CDR2 YYREEE (reference sequence). The ends lost 3 bases at V and 2 bases at J; junction bases unmatched: 2. The CDR3 length is 14 residues. As handled by the study authors: Estimates of nucleated cell counts were drawn from the amplification of reference gene primers. TCRdb keeps only in-frame clones here, not all; method: immunoSEQ multiplex PCR. The V and J calls and clone size come from that table; D and trimming were worked out from the DNA. The data show some 130,000 clones, 85% seen once. This clone has only one observation.

This clonotype originated in an elderly man with acute or convalescent COVID-19. Sequencing was done on a sample of peripheral blood. The chain joins TRBV5-4 to TRBJ2-7, with 10 bases that match TRBD1. Here the CDR3 reads CASSWTGGTYEQYF. The CDR3, as DNA: TGTGCCAGCAGCTGGACAGGGGGGACCTACGAGCAGTACTTC. Complete variable domain (other parts from reference TRBV5-4 and TRBJ2-7): ETGVTQSPTHLIKTRGQQVTLRCSSQSGHNTVSWYQQALGQGPQFIFQYYREEENGRGNFPPRFSGLQFPNYSSELNVNALELDDSALYLCASSWTGGTYEQYFGPGTRLTVT.